This entry is about one TCR beta chain. This table comes from immunoSEQ multiplex PCR, and its TCRdb copy is limited to in-frame clones, with some not included. This table holds roughly 10,000 clones, around 86% found once. V lost 3 bases and J 6 bases, leaving 12 bases between the germline ends. This CDR3 has 14 residues. Germline CDR1 SGHNT, CDR2 YYREEE (reference sequence). The data are from a study of PD-1 blockade in classical Hodgkin lymphoma. The time point was: newly diagnosed, previously untreated cHL patient sample. From thawed PBMCs, magnetic negative selection was used to isolate the CD8+ T cells. The study compared against PBMCs from newly diagnosed, untreated classical Hodgkin lymphoma.

V usage is TRBV5-4 and J usage is TRBJ2-2, with no clear D. Sequenced sample: CD8+ T cells from blood. The sequence was collected from a human donor with classical Hodgkin lymphoma. The CDR3 region has the DNA TGTGCCAGCAGCTCCACGATAAGCGCCGGGGAGCTGTTTTTT. Its protein product is CASSSTISAGELFF.